This TCR beta chain was captured by sequencing in a study of blood T cell repertoires in COVID-19. Whole-study context: Donors in the United States, Italy and Spain gave samples during acute or convalescent COVID-19. Sample material is recorded as cDNA or gDNA derived from T cells, B-cell-depleted T cells, or PBMCs.

Germline assignment: CDR1 SGHRS and CDR2 YFSETQ. The CDR3 extends over 14 amino acids. The J segment lost 4 bases and the V segment lost 4 bases, leaving 2 bases of the junction unmatched. In the authors' methods: Amplification of reference gene primers provided the estimated nucleated cell counts. Only in-frame clones appear in the TCRdb table, and some are missing; sequencing was by immunoSEQ multiplex PCR. V, J and clone size are those of that table, while D and trimming were read from the DNA. This table has 130,000 or so clones, about 77% appearing once. This sequence was found in a human donor in a cohort sampled during active COVID-19. The sequencing input was peripheral blood. This chain joins TRBV5-1 and TRBJ1-4; TRBD1 matches 9 bases. CDR3 nucleotides: TGCGCCAGCAGCCAGGGACAGGGTAATGAAAAACTGTTTTTT. Translation gives CASSQGQGNEKLFF.